This TCR beta chain was obtained from a study of T cells after yellow fever vaccination. V was shortened by 4 bases and J by 5 bases, with 17 bases between the two germline ends. The germline CDR1 and CDR2 sequences are LGHNA and YSLEER. This CDR3 region has 16 residues. It was through 5'RACE template switching that TCR cDNA was made, with a universal primer site and UMIs added. TCRdb fed the 5' RACE reads into MiXCR, producing one record per CDR3 protein. Of 250,000 to 350,000 distinct CDR3 sequences in the sample, roughly 6.8% are singletons; the top ten hold 15% to 20%. Findings and limits, study-wide: The booster saw the reappearance of most primary-vaccination clones (about 95% CD4, around 88% CD8). Highly abundant clonotypes carried over from the bulk population could end up in FACS-sorted repertoires as contaminants. A secondary response was less intense yet reached its peak sooner, at day 5 versus 15.

This clonotype was detected only a few times. As yet, its antigen is unknown. The TCR comes from a man in his late teens or twenties who received the YFV17D yellow fever vaccine. The rearrangement links TRBV4-3 to TRBJ2-2; no clear D gene. The source material was PBMCs, sampled roughly seven weeks after the first yellow fever vaccination. This CDR3 is CASSPVLLLGTGELFF. CDR3 nucleotide sequence: TGCGCCAGCAGCCCCGTCCTCCTCTTGGGGACCGGGGAGCTGTTTTTT.